These 26 T cell receptor beta chains share one sample of origin, sequenced in a study of blood T cell repertoires in COVID-19. This table comes from immunoSEQ multiplex PCR, and its TCRdb copy is limited to in-frame clones, with some not included. The sample yields some 330,000 clones, roughly 91% seen once. Material for sequencing was peripheral blood. These TCRs come from a woman in her thirties with COVID-19, enrolled during active disease.

The CDR3 spells CASSDRGRTDTQYF. CDR3 DNA: TGTGCCAGTAGCGACAGGGGCCGCACAGATACGCAGTATTTT. The chain employs TRBV19 and TRBJ2-3, with 8 bases lining up with TRBD1. The CDR3 has 14 amino acids. V gave up 6 bases and J gave up 1 base; unmatched junction bases: 3. Germline-derived CDR1 and CDR2 are LNHDA and SQIVND (reference sequence).

This clone was seen only once. The rearrangement links TRBV19 to TRBJ1-6; 7 nucleotides line up with TRBD1. V lost 4 bases to trimming and J lost 9 bases; unmatched junction nucleotides: 6. This CDR3 contains 14 residues. Per the germline V gene, CDR1 is LNHDA and CDR2 is SQIVND (reference sequence). The CDR3 protein is CASSKQGDGSPLHF. The CDR3 coding sequence is TGTGCCAGTAGTAAGCAGGGGGACGGTTCACCCCTCCACTTT. The variable domain in full, completed from reference TRBV19 and TRBJ1-6, reads DGGITQSPKYLFRKEGQNVTLSCEQNLNHDAMYWYRQDPGQGLRLIYYSQIVNDFQKGDIAEGYSVSREKKESFPLTVTSAQKNPTAFYLCASSKQGDGSPLHFGNGTRLTVT.

The rearrangement links TRBV28 to TRBJ2-3, with TRBD2 matching over 9 bases. Germline CDR1 MDHEN, CDR2 SYDVKM. The CDR3 has 17 amino acids. Germline trimming cut 3 bases from V and 2 bases from J; bases unmatched to any gene: 9. The CDR3 nucleotides are TGTGCCAGCAGTTTGAGTTTTTCTAGCGGGGACACAGATACGCAGTATTTT. It translates to CASSLSFSSGDTDTQYF.

This clone counts as medium-sized. The J gene is TRBJ2-1, the V gene TRBV6-5; TRBD1 matches at 7 bases. The ends lost 7 bases at V and 8 bases at J; junction bases unmatched: 8. The length of the CDR3 is 13 residues. Germline values: CDR1 MNHEY, CDR2 SVGAGI. For the CDR3, the DNA is TGTGCCAGCACCACAGGGGAAAGTTATGAGCAGTTCTTC. It encodes CASTTGESYEQFF.

The V gene is TRBV5-4, the J gene TRBJ2-2; 8 bases map to TRBD1. Germline V gene data show CDR1 as SGHNT and CDR2 as YYREEE (reference sequence). CDR3 size: 17 residues. J was trimmed by 3 bases and V by 1 base; bases with no gene match: 8. CDR3 DNA: TGTGCCAGCAGCTTGAACAGGGGGTCAGCTTACACCGGGGAGCTGTTTTTT. Amino acids: CASSLNRGSAYTGELFF.

The chain links TRBV25-1 to TRBJ1-6; D is unresolved. CDR1 MGHDK and CDR2 SYGVNS come from the germline V gene. V was pared by 10 bases and J by 3 bases, with 13 bases between. The CDR3 length is 14 residues. DNA for the CDR3: TGTGCCACCCGTCCCCGGGGCTATAATTCACCCCTCCACTTT. Its translation: CATRPRGYNSPLHF.

The chain joins TRBV27 to TRBJ2-6; D gene unclear. The CDR3 has 18 amino acids. Between the trimmed V and J ends, which lost 6 bases and 0 bases, there was a span of 18 bases. CDR1 MNHEY and CDR2 SMNVEV come from the germline V gene (reference sequence). The CDR3 sequence: CASRFYPSAGSGANVLTF. DNA of the CDR3: TGTGCCAGCAGGTTCTACCCGTCTGCCGGCTCTGGGGCCAACGTCCTGACTTTC. Filled out from reference TRBV27 and TRBJ2-6, the complete variable domain reads EAQVTQNPRYLITVTGKKLTVTCSQNMNHEYMSWYRQDPGLGLRQIYYSMNVEVTDKGDVPEGYKVSRKEKRNFPLILESPSPNQTSLYFCASRFYPSAGSGANVLTFGAGSRLTVL.

This chain connects TRBV23-1 to TRBJ2-2; D unresolved. Being an ORF, TRBV23-1 has a function that is uncertain. This CDR3 comprises 13 residues. V shed 4 bases and J shed 4 bases, with 7 bases lying between them. The DNA of the CDR3 is TGCGCCAGCAGTCTAGCAGCCACCGGGGAGCTGTTTTTT. Amino acids: CASSLAATGELFF.

The chain's CDR3 is CASSPVGSRGTEAFF. The CDR3 DNA reads TGCGCCAGCAGCCCTGTCGGTTCCAGAGGCACTGAAGCTTTCTTT. V gene TRBV4-1 combines with J gene TRBJ1-1; no clear D gene. Germline CDR1 is MGHRA and CDR2 is YSYEKL. Trimming stripped 4 bases from V and 4 bases from J, with 16 bases between. There are 15 residues in the CDR3.

This sequence joins TRBV11-2 and TRBJ2-7; 8 nucleotides agree with TRBD1. CDR3 length equals 14 residues. V lost 1 base, J lost 3 bases, and 2 bases stayed unmatched. CDR1 is SGHAT, CDR2 FQNNGV, per germline. The CDR3 loop is CASSLGTGYYEQYF. CDR3 DNA: TGTGCCAGCAGCTTAGGGACAGGGTACTACGAGCAGTACTTC.

V usage is TRBV27 and J usage is TRBJ1-6, with D possibly TRBD1 on 6 matching bases. The CDR3 consists of 13 residues. CDR1 and CDR2 (germline): MNHEY, SMNVEV (reference sequence). The ends were cut back, 10 bases at V and 6 bases at J, with 13 bases in the middle. The DNA of the CDR3 is TGTGCCACAGGACAGTTTCCTAATTCACCCCTCCACTTT. Amino acids: CATGQFPNSPLHF.

The rearrangement uses TRBV9 and TRBJ2-3, with D maybe TRBD2 (5 bases). Germline CDR1 is SGDLS and CDR2 is YYNGEE. V dropped 0 bases and J dropped 10 bases, with 15 bases sitting between them. The CDR3 spans 14 residues. DNA for the CDR3: TGTGCCAGCAGCGTAGGACTGACCGGGGTGGCGCAGTATTTT. The encoded protein is CASSVGLTGVAQYF.

The J gene is TRBJ1-1, the V gene TRBV6-6, with 9 bases identical to TRBD1. CDR3 length equals 14 residues. After removal of 7 bases from V and 0 bases from J, the junction contained 3 bases not matched to a gene. Germline-derived CDR1 and CDR2 are MNHNY and SVGAGI (reference sequence). The CDR3 protein is CASKDRGMNTEAFF. DNA for the CDR3: TGTGCCAGCAAGGACAGGGGAATGAACACTGAAGCTTTCTTT.

This chain links TRBV7-9 with TRBJ2-2, with D possibly being TRBD1 (5 bases). Trimming removed 4 bases at V and 4 bases at J, with 10 bases between. Germline V CDR1 and CDR2: SEHNR, FQNEAQ (reference sequence). There are 14 residues in the CDR3. The CDR3 DNA reads TGTGCCAGCAGCTCCACAGGACGCACCGGGGAGCTGTTTTTT. Protein sequence: CASSSTGRTGELFF.

V gene TRBV6-5 combines with J gene TRBJ1-2; D gene unclear. Trimming removed 2 bases from V and 6 bases from J, with 10 bases in between. CDR3 length equals 13 residues. The V gene's germline CDR1 is MNHEY and CDR2 SVGAGI. CDR3 DNA sequence: TGTGCCAGCAGTTACGACTCTACGGATGGCTACACCTTC. As protein: CASSYDSTDGYTF.

The count of this clone is one. This chain uses TRBV9 with TRBJ2-3, with D possibly matching TRBD1 (5 bases). Germline V gene data show CDR1 as SGDLS and CDR2 as YYNGEE. This CDR3 contains 15 residues. Trimming removed 2 bases from V and 11 bases from J, with 21 bases in between. The CDR3 DNA reads as TGTGCCAGCAGCGTTGGGCCCCAGGGTCGCCTACTGCAGTATTTT. It translates to CASSVGPQGRLLQYF.

V is TRBV5-5 and J is TRBJ1-4; the match to TRBD1 covers 8 bases. The V gene's germline CDR1 is SGHKS and CDR2 YYEKEE (reference sequence). The CDR3 has 14 residues. J lost 6 bases, V lost 2 bases, and 3 bases had no gene match. The CDR3 DNA is TGTGCCAGCAGCTTCGGACAGGGCTATGAAAAACTGTTTTTT. Its protein is CASSFGQGYEKLFF.

This sequence joins TRBV19 and TRBJ1-6; TRBD1 aligns across 7 bases. Trimming removed 3 bases from V and 0 bases from J; junction bases left unmatched: 11. The CDR3 covers 19 residues. The germline CDR1 and CDR2 sequences are LNHDA and SQIVND (reference sequence). The CDR3 reads CASSINWGTVNSYNSPLHF. The CDR3 nucleotides read TGTGCCAGTAGTATCAATTGGGGGACAGTTAACTCCTATAATTCACCCCTCCACTTT.

V is TRBV3-1 (or the pseudogene TRBV3-2) and J is TRBJ1-2; 7 bases are a match to TRBD1. The junction had 2 bases not matched to a gene; V was cut back by 3 bases and J by 4 bases. Germline CDR1 reads LGHDT; CDR2 reads YNNKEL (reference sequence). This CDR3 is 13 amino acids long. The CDR3 DNA follows: TGTGCCAGCAGCCACGGGACAGCCTATGGCTACACCTTC. It encodes CASSHGTAYGYTF.

V gene TRBV2 combines with J gene TRBJ2-3, with 7 bases identical to TRBD1. This CDR3 is 15 amino acids long. Looked up from germline, CDR1 is SNHLY and CDR2 is FYNNEI. J gave up 5 bases and V 4 bases, and 9 bases lay outside the gene matches. The DNA of the CDR3 is TGTGCCAGCAGTGGCTTCACAGGGGCTGGAGATACGCAGTATTTT. Residues: CASSGFTGAGDTQYF.

This chain connects TRBV7-2 to TRBJ1-3; D possibly corresponds to TRBD1 (5 bases). Germline V gene lookup returns CDR1 SGHTA and CDR2 FQGNSA. V was cut by 1 base and J by 7 bases, with 11 bases left in between. The CDR3 runs to 14 residues. The CDR3 is CASSLDPGWNTIYF. The CDR3 DNA follows: TGTGCCAGCAGCTTAGATCCAGGGTGGAACACCATATATTTT.

The table lists this clone with a few counts. The chain is built from TRBV4-1 and TRBJ2-1; the D gene is possibly TRBD1 (6 bases). The CDR3 length is 14 residues. Trimming removed 1 base at V and 5 bases at J, with 9 bases between. Germline V gene sequence: CDR1 MGHRA, CDR2 YSYEKL. The CDR3 spells CASSQVEGDNEQFF. CDR3 in DNA: TGCGCCAGCAGCCAAGTTGAGGGGGACAATGAGCAGTTCTTC.

This sequence joins TRBV3-1 (or the pseudogene TRBV3-2) and TRBJ2-5; 10 bases map to TRBD1. The CDR3 is 17 residues long. CDR1 is LGHDT, CDR2 YNNKEL, per germline (reference sequence). Trimming took 0 bases from V and 5 from J; bases not matched to a gene: 9. Here the CDR3 reads CASSQERIRDRGETQYF. CDR3 sequence (DNA): TGTGCCAGCAGCCAAGAACGAATCCGGGACAGGGGTGAGACCCAGTACTTC.

The chain uses TRBV28 and TRBJ2-3, with 11 bases fitting TRBD2. The CDR3 has 16 amino acids. Germline CDR1 and CDR2: MDHEN and SYDVKM. Trimming at V came to 6 bases and at J to 3 bases, leaving 8 bases not matched to a gene. Here the CDR3 DNA reads TGTGCCAGCAGACTCATTAGCGGGGGGGTTACAGATACGCAGTATTTT. Translating it yields CASRLISGGVTDTQYF.

The chain combines TRBV9 with TRBJ1-2; TRBD1 aligns across 10 bases. The CDR3 runs to 21 residues. After removal of 3 bases from V and 2 bases from J, the junction contained 22 bases not matched to a gene. CDR1 SGDLS and CDR2 YYNGEE come from the germline V gene. The chain's CDR3 is CASSGLLVAGTGALLNYGYTF. CDR3 bases: TGTGCCAGCAGCGGACTGTTAGTCGCGGGGACAGGGGCATTACTCAACTATGGCTACACCTTC.

The rearrangement links TRBV10-3 to TRBJ2-7, with TRBD2 matching 12 bases. Trimming removed 7 bases from V and 1 base from J; junction bases left unmatched: 11. Per germline, CDR1 ENHRY and CDR2 SYGVKD. The CDR3 length is 17 residues. The CDR3 DNA follows: TGTGCCATCAATCGGACTAGCGGGGCTGCATTTTCCTACGAGCAGTACGTC. This translates into CAINRTSGAAFSYEQYV.